A selection of T cell receptor beta chains follows, all from one sample in a study of control samples from healthy donors and cancer patients. TCRdb's table, derived via immunoSEQ multiplex PCR, lists solely in-frame clones and lacks some. This sample has 85,000 to 90,000 clones, with 85% to 90% found just once. Sequenced material: blood. The origin of the receptors is a woman aged 40-49 years in good health. The conserved cysteine and the conserved F or W are not part of the CDR3 here.

j_call v_call cdr3_aa
TRBJ2-5 TRBV5-4 ASSSWTLETQY
TRBJ2-2 TRBV3-1/TRBV3-2 ASSLINTGELF
TRBJ1-4 TRBV5-1 ASRSEGYEKLF
TRBJ2-3 TRBV9 ASSVVVGGTDTQY
TRBJ1-1 TRBV6-5 ASSYEQATTEAF
TRBJ1-1 TRBV3-1/TRBV3-2 ASSQPGQGAF
TRBJ2-3 TRBV3-1/TRBV3-2 ASSQGWEGFLAGEADTQY
TRBJ1-6 TRBV27 ASSLFGGNSPLH
TRBJ1-5 TRBV28 ASSRRQGGLQPQH
TRBJ1-2 TRBV27 ASSLSRNRDIYGYT
TRBJ1-4 TRBV9 ASSPRTGGPLF
TRBJ2-7 TRBV6-5 ASSSLSSGGHEQY
TRBJ1-1 TRBV2 ASSRDRETEAF
TRBJ2-3 TRBV2 ASSEALRDRSTDTQY
TRBJ1-2 TRBV6-5 ASDPRKGEGYGYT
TRBJ2-1 TRBV7-9 ASSPTDGSYNEQF
TRBJ1-2 TRBV27 ASSSIGQAEVNGYT
TRBJ1-3 TRBV6-5 ASSYSLSSGNTIY
TRBJ2-1 TRBV24-1 ATSDSFPGERGRTYNEQF
TRBJ1-1 TRBV6-2/TRBV6-3 ASSYSRGGTGGYRIEAF
TRBJ2-4 TRBV5-1 ASSLGHSGGPGNIQY
TRBJ2-2 TRBV2 ASGERGGPLNTGELF
TRBJ2-2 TRBV19 ASSSHTGRSGELF
TRBJ2-3 TRBV6-2/TRBV6-3 ASSRLATDTQY
TRBJ2-1 TRBV9 ASSTHRDSFSNEQF
TRBJ1-5 TRBV7-8 ASSLRGGFSNQPQH
TRBJ1-5 TRBV9 ASSVGPNQPQH
TRBJ2-2 TRBV24-1 ATSDLGLAGSGELF
TRBJ2-7 TRBV7-2 ASSQDRARSYEQY
TRBJ2-1 TRBV6-2/TRBV6-3 ASSYPRVAGVSYNEQF
TRBJ2-6 TRBV24-1 ATSDPPGQSPRANVLT
TRBJ2-5 TRBV4-1 ASSQDIAGGQETQY
TRBJ2-5 TRBV18 ASSPPRQARQETQY
TRBJ1-2 TRBV29-1 SVEWGEPNYGYT
TRBJ1-6 TRBV19 ASSIERRPNSPLH
TRBJ2-7 TRBV13 ASSPVGAHEQY
TRBJ1-5 TRBV6-5 ASSRQVNQPQH
TRBJ1-2 TRBV2 ASSLTLGYGYT
TRBJ1-6 TRBV5-1 ASSLDPGSPLH
TRBJ1-2 TRBV11-3 ASSLGLSQQGYT
TRBJ1-3 TRBV30 ACRTGAGNTIY
TRBJ2-2 TRBV3-1/TRBV3-2 ASSHAYTGELF
TRBJ2-3 TRBV4-3 ASSQVISVTDTQY
TRBJ2-7 TRBV7-2 ASSLAGRSYEQY
TRBJ2-3 TRBV9 ASSGLGGSPDTQY
TRBJ2-3 TRBV12-3/TRBV12-4 ASSFSDTQY
TRBJ1-2 TRBV9 ASSVDGKYGYT
TRBJ1-5 TRBV6-2/TRBV6-3 ASSYPGTGSNQPQH
TRBJ1-5 TRBV4-3 ASSQDYRGRGQPQH
TRBJ2-1 TRBV7-2 ASSRGDRAPF
TRBJ2-3 TRBV10-2 ATQRGGDTDTQY
TRBJ2-7 TRBV7-2 ASSSRVRYEQY
TRBJ1-2 TRBV20-1 SASLSTGDSQFGGYT
TRBJ2-3 TRBV2 ASSGDSTDTQY
TRBJ2-3 TRBV7-2 ASSLVLGGGASTDTQY
TRBJ2-3 TRBV19 ASSTLGGVNTDTQY